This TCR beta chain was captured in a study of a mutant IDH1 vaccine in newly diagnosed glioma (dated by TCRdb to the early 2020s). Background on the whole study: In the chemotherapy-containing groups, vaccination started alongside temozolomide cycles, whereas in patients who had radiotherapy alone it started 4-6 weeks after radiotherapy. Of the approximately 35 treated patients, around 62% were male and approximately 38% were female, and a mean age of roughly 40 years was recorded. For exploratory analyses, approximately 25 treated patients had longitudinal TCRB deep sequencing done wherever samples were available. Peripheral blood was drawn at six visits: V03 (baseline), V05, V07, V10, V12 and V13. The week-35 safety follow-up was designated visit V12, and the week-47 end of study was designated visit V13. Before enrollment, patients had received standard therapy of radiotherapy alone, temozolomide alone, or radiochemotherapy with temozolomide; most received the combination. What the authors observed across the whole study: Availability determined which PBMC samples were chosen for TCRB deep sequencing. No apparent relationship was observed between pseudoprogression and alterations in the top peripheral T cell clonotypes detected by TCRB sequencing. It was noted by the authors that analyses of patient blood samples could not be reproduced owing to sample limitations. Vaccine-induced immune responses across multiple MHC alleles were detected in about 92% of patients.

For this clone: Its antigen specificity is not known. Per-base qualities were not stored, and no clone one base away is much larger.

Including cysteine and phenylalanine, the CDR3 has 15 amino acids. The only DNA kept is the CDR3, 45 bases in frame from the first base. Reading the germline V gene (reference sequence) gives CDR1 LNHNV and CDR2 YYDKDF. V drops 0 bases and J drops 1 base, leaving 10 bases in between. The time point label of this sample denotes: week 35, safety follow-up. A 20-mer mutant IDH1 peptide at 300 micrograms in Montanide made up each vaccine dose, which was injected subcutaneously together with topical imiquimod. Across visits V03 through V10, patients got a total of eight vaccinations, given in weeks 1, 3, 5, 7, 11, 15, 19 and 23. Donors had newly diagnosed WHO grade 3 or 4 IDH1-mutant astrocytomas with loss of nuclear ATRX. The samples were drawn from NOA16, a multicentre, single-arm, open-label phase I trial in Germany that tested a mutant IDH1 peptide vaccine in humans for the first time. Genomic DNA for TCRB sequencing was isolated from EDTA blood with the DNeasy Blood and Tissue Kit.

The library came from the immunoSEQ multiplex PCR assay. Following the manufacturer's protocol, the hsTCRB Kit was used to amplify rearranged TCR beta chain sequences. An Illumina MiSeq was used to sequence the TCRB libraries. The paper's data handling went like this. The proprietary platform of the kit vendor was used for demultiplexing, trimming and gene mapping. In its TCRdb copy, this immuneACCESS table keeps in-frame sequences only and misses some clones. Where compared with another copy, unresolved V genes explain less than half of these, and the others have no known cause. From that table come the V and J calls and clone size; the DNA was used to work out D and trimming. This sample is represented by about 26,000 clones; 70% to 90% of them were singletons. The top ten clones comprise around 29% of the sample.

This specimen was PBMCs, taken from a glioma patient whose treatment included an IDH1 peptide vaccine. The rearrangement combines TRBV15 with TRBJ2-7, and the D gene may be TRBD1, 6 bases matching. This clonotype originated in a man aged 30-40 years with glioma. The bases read TGTGCCACCAGCAGAGATCCGCAGGGGTCCTACGAGCAGTACTTC. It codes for CATSRDPQGSYEQYF. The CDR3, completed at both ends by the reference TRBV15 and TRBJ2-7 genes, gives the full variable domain DAMVIQNPRYQVTQFGKPVTLSCSQTLNHNVMYWYQQKSSQAPKLLFHYYDKDFNNEADTPDNFQSRRPNTSFCFLDIRSPGLGDTAMYLCATSRDPQGSYEQYFGPGTRLTVT.